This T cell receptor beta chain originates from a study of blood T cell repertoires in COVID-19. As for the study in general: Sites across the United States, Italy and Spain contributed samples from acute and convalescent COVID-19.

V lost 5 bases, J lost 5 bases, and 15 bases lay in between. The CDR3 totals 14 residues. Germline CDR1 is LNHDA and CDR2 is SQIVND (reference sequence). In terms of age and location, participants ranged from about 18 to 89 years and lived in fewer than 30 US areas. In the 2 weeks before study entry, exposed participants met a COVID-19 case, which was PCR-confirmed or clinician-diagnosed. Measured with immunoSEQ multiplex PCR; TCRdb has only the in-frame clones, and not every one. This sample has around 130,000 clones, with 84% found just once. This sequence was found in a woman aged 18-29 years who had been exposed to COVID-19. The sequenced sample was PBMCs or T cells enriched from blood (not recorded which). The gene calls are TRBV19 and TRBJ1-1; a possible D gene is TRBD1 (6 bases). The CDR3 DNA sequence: TGTGCCAGTAGTTTCCAGGGGACCAAAACTGAAGCTTTCTTT. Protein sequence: CASSFQGTKTEAFF.